One sample yielded the 4 T cell receptor beta chains listed below, sequenced in a study of cytomegalovirus exposure and HLA in healthy donors. The PCR had 60 Vbeta and 13 Jbeta primers. TCRdb keeps only in-frame clones here, not all; method: immunoSEQ multiplex PCR. There are about 91,000 clones in the sample; 64% occur only once, and roughly 2.5% lies in the top ten. Material: PBMCs. These receptors were taken from a human donor in good health.

This clone has only a few counts. J is TRBJ1-2 and V is TRBV7-9, with 7 bases aligning to TRBD1. V lost 8 bases, J lost 6 bases, and 12 bases stayed unmatched. Germline loops: CDR1 SEHNR, CDR2 FQNEAQ (reference sequence). This CDR3 contains 14 residues. In nucleotides, the CDR3 is TGTGCCAGCTATCGAACAGGGGAGGTTAATGGCTACACCTTC. Translating it yields CASYRTGEVNGYTF.

The J gene is TRBJ2-7, the V gene TRBV11-2, with 12 bases aligning to TRBD2. V dropped 2 bases and J dropped 6; count of bases not matched to a gene: 14. This CDR3 is built from 18 residues. Per germline, CDR1 SGHAT and CDR2 FQNNGV. This chain's CDR3 is CASSLRNPSGGDRPEQYF. The CDR3 nucleotides read TGTGCCAGCAGCTTAAGGAATCCTAGCGGGGGGGATCGACCCGAGCAGTACTTC.

The chain combines TRBV21-1 with TRBJ1-5; TRBD1 was called by the table and not checked on the DNA. TRBV21-1 is reported as a pseudogene. The CDR3 covers 15 residues. The CDR3 loop is CASSRGQGGNQPQHF. The CDR3 region has the DNA TGTGCCAGCAGCAGAGGACAGGGGGGAAATCAGCCCCAGCATTTT.

A single count supports this clone. V gene TRBV6-4 combines with J gene TRBJ2-7; possibly TRBD1 for D (5 bases). V was trimmed by 5 bases and J by 3 bases, leaving 11 bases between them. CDR3 length: 13 amino acids. Germline V gene sequence: CDR1 MRHNA, CDR2 SNTAGT. The CDR3 DNA sequence: TGTGCCAGCAGTCGACAGAGGAACTACGAGCAGTACTTC. Its protein is CASSRQRNYEQYF.